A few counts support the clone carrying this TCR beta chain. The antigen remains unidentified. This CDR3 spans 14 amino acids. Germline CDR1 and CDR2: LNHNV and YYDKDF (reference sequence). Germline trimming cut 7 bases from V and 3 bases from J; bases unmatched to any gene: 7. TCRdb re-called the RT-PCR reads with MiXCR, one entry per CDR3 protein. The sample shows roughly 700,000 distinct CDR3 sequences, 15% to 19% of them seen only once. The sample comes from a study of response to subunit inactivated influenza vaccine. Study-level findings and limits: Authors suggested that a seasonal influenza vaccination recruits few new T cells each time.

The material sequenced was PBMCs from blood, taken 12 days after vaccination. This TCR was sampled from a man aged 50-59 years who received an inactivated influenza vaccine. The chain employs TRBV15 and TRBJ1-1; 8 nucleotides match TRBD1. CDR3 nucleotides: TGTGCCACCATCAGGGGGCTAGGGGACACTGAAGCTTTCTTT. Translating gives CATIRGLGDTEAFF. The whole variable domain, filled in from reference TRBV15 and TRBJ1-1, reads DAMVIQNPRYQVTQFGKPVTLSCSQTLNHNVMYWYQQKSSQAPKLLFHYYDKDFNNEADTPDNFQSRRPNTSFCFLDIRSPGLGDTAMYLCATIRGLGDTEAFFGQGTRLTVV.